These T cell receptor beta chains were read from a single sample in a study of somatic mutations in cytotoxic T cells in rheumatoid arthritis. Sequencing used immunoSEQ multiplex PCR; TCRdb keeps in-frame clones, though not all of them. The sample lists about 20,000 clones; over 60% were seen once. The sequencing sample was made of CD8+ T cells sorted from blood. These receptor sequences come from an adult with rheumatoid arthritis. Each CDR3 is given with its conserved first and last residue. A D gene is named only where the DNA matches it firmly. For some rows the clone size is stated as once, few or many, or as a class when expanded; others skip it.

clone_size: NA
d_call: NA
v_call: TRBV6-5
j_call: TRBJ2-3
cdr3_nt: TGTGCCAGCAGCGCAGCGGGTACAGATACGCAGTATTTT
cdr3_aa: CASSAAGTDTQYF

clone_size: once
d_call: TRBD1
v_call: TRBV23-1
j_call: TRBJ1-4
cdr3_nt: TGCGCCAGCAGCCGTCTACGAGGACAGGCGGCTGGAAAACTGTTTTTT
cdr3_aa: CASSRLRGQAAGKLFF

clone_size: NA
d_call: NA
v_call: TRBV7-6
j_call: TRBJ2-7
cdr3_nt: TGTGCCAGCAGCTTAGCGGGGCCAGGGTCCCACGAGCAGTACTTC
cdr3_aa: CASSLAGPGSHEQYF

clone_size: NA
d_call: NA
v_call: TRBV10-3
j_call: TRBJ1-1
cdr3_nt: TGTGCCATCAGTGAGTCTGGAGGGGGAAACACTGAAGCTTTCTTT
cdr3_aa: CAISESGGGNTEAFF

clone_size: NA
d_call: NA
v_call: TRBV11-2
j_call: TRBJ2-7
cdr3_nt: TGTGCCAGCAGCTTAGAAGCTCTTGATTCCTACGAGCAGTACTTC
cdr3_aa: CASSLEALDSYEQYF

clone_size: NA
d_call: TRBD1
v_call: TRBV28
j_call: TRBJ2-1
cdr3_nt: TGTGCCAGCAGTTGGGGACAGGGACTTGGGGATGAGCAGTTCTTC
cdr3_aa: CASSWGQGLGDEQFF

clone_size: few
d_call: TRBD2
v_call: TRBV30
j_call: TRBJ2-7
cdr3_nt: TGTGCCTGGAGTATACCGGGACTAGGGGACGAGCAGTACTTC
cdr3_aa: CAWSIPGLGDEQYF

clone_size: few
d_call: TRBD1
v_call: TRBV4-2
j_call: TRBJ1-1
cdr3_nt: TGTGCCAGCAGCCAAGCCGGGACAGCGAACACTGAAGCTTTCTTT
cdr3_aa: CASSQAGTANTEAFF

clone_size: NA
d_call: NA
v_call: TRBV4-1
j_call: TRBJ1-1
cdr3_nt: TGCGCCAGCAGCCAGGGATACACTGAAGCTTTCTTT
cdr3_aa: CASSQGYTEAFF

clone_size: NA
d_call: NA
v_call: TRBV5-6
j_call: TRBJ2-1
cdr3_nt: TGTGCCAGCAGCTTGACTAGAAATGAGCAGTTCTTC
cdr3_aa: CASSLTRNEQFF

clone_size: NA
d_call: NA
v_call: TRBV4-1
j_call: TRBJ2-1
cdr3_nt: TGCGCCAGCAGCCAAGGGGGAGGTTACAATGAGCAGTTCTTC
cdr3_aa: CASSQGGGYNEQFF

clone_size: NA
d_call: NA
v_call: TRBV5-6
j_call: TRBJ2-1
cdr3_nt: TGTGCCAGCAGCTTTCACTACAATGAGCAGTTCTTC
cdr3_aa: CASSFHYNEQFF

clone_size: NA
d_call: NA
v_call: TRBV6-6
j_call: TRBJ2-7
cdr3_nt: TGTGCCAGCAGTTACGGGCACTACGAGCAGTACTTC
cdr3_aa: CASSYGHYEQYF

clone_size: NA
d_call: NA
v_call: TRBV27
j_call: TRBJ1-2
cdr3_nt: TGTGCCAGCAGTCAAAGCGCTAACTATGGCTACACCTTC
cdr3_aa: CASSQSANYGYTF

clone_size: NA
d_call: TRBD1
v_call: TRBV30
j_call: TRBJ1-1
cdr3_nt: TGTGCCTGGAGTCCACAGGGGGACGCTGAAGCTTTCTTT
cdr3_aa: CAWSPQGDAEAFF

clone_size: once
d_call: TRBD2
v_call: TRBV27
j_call: TRBJ2-3
cdr3_nt: TGTGCCAGCAGTTTGGGTAGCGGGAGCACAGATACGCAGTATTTT
cdr3_aa: CASSLGSGSTDTQYF

clone_size: NA
d_call: NA
v_call: TRBV14
j_call: TRBJ2-7
cdr3_nt: TGTGCCAGCAGGGCTGATGCGGCGGGCCACGAGCAGTACTTC
cdr3_aa: CASRADAAGHEQYF

clone_size: NA
d_call: NA
v_call: TRBV15
j_call: TRBJ1-4
cdr3_nt: TGTGCCACCAGCGGCGCCGGGACAAAGGGAGAAAAACTGTTTTTT
cdr3_aa: CATSGAGTKGEKLFF

clone_size: NA
d_call: TRBD1
v_call: TRBV2
j_call: TRBJ2-7
cdr3_nt: TGTGCCAGCACGGGACAGGGTCTCTACGAGCAGTACTTC
cdr3_aa: CASTGQGLYEQYF

clone_size: NA
d_call: TRBD2
v_call: TRBV5-4
j_call: TRBJ2-2
cdr3_nt: TGTGCCAGCAGCCCGGACGGCGGGGGGGCCTTGGGCACCGGGGAGCTGTTTTTT
cdr3_aa: CASSPDGGGALGTGELFF

clone_size: NA
d_call: TRBD1
v_call: TRBV6-4
j_call: TRBJ2-1
cdr3_nt: TGTGCCAGCAGGTCCGGGACAGGAGGAACCAATGAGCAGTTCTTC
cdr3_aa: CASRSGTGGTNEQFF

clone_size: NA
d_call: NA
v_call: TRBV11-1
j_call: TRBJ1-1
cdr3_nt: TGTGCCAGCAGCTTTGCCACCGGGGATGGAGCTTTCTTT
cdr3_aa: CASSFATGDGAFF